The 24 T cell receptor beta chains in this list originate from one sample, sequenced in a study of blood T cell repertoires in COVID-19. Repertoires were generated with immunoSEQ multiplex PCR, while TCRdb's copy carries only in-frame clones and drops some. The sample includes approximately 70,000 clones, less than 95% of them seen just once. Sequencing used peripheral blood. These TCRs come from a woman in her sixties or seventies with active COVID-19.

The V call is TRBV6-5, the J call TRBJ1-2, with 9 bases lining up with TRBD1. Germline loops: CDR1 MNHEY, CDR2 SVGAGI. J lost 4 bases, V lost 6 bases, and 9 bases had no gene match. The CDR3 has 15 amino acids. The CDR3 nucleotides are TGTGCCAGCAGGGTACAGGACAGGGGCGGCTATGGCTACACCTTC. This sequence encodes CASRVQDRGGYGYTF.

The rearrangement joins TRBV2 to TRBJ2-7; possibly TRBD2 for D (6 bases). Germline values: CDR1 SNHLY, CDR2 FYNNEI. V lost 7 bases, J lost 1 base, and 11 bases lay in between. The CDR3 extends over 13 amino acids. CDR3 sequence (DNA): TGTGCCAGCACCGGGGGACTGTCCTACGAGCAGTACTTC. As protein: CASTGGLSYEQYF.

As concerns this clone: A junction boundary mismatches the germline segment, possibly from a read error. Other DNA sequences in this sample translate to the same CDR3. The chain links TRBV7-8 to TRBJ1-4, with 8 bases identical to TRBD1. CDR1 and CDR2 from the germline V gene are SGHVS and FQNEAQ. This CDR3 has 14 residues. The CDR3 loop reads CASSWDRNNEKLFF. In DNA form, the CDR3 reads TGTGCTAGCAGCTGGGACAGGAATAATGAAAAACTGTTTTTT.

This chain connects TRBV5-1 to TRBJ2-6, with unresolved D. Germline lookup yields CDR1 SGHRS and CDR2 YFSETQ. The CDR3 covers 13 residues. Between the trimmed V and J ends, which lost 6 bases and 2 bases, there was a span of 6 bases. CDR3 bases: TGCGCCAGCACAGGTGCTGGGGCCAACGTCCTGACTTTC. Protein sequence: CASTGAGANVLTF.

The J gene is TRBJ1-1, the V gene TRBV29-1, with a weak D call TRBD1 (6 bases). Germline CDR1 is SQVTM and CDR2 is ANQGSEA. The ends were cut back, 6 bases at V and 1 base at J, with 15 bases in the middle. This CDR3 spans 14 amino acids. Here the CDR3 DNA reads TGCAGCGTGGACGCGACAGGCTCGAACACTGAAGCTTTCTTT. The encoded protein is CSVDATGSNTEAFF.

The genes are TRBV7-9 and TRBJ1-4; no definite D call. V was clipped by 0 bases and J by 5 bases, with 7 bases between them. The CDR3 consists of 14 residues. Germline loops: CDR1 SEHNR, CDR2 FQNEAQ (reference sequence). CDR3 sequence reads: CASSLAQSNEKLFF. CDR3 nucleotides: TGTGCCAGCAGCTTAGCCCAGTCAAATGAAAAACTGTTTTTT.

The V call is TRBV5-1, the J call TRBJ2-5; tentatively, D is TRBD2 (6 bases). Trimming left V 7 bases short and J 5 bases short, with 18 bases between. This CDR3 spans 14 amino acids. Looked up from germline, CDR1 is SGHRS and CDR2 is YFSETQ. The CDR3 bases are TGCGCCAGCGGGGCGGGGAATTCGGGGGAGACCCAGTACTTC. It encodes CASGAGNSGETQYF.

The J gene is TRBJ2-7, the V gene TRBV2, with 14 bases fitting TRBD2. J gave up 5 bases and V 6 bases, and 3 bases lay outside the gene matches. The germline V gene encodes CDR1 SNHLY and CDR2 FYNNEI. The CDR3 spans 14 residues. The CDR3 spells CASSGTSGSNEQYF. The CDR3 region has the DNA TGTGCCAGCAGCGGGACTAGCGGGAGTAACGAGCAGTACTTC.

V usage is TRBV4-1 and J usage is TRBJ1-2; D not certain. The CDR3 has 14 amino acids. Germline CDR1 and CDR2: MGHRA and YSYEKL. The V gene lost 4 bases and the J gene lost 4 bases, with 13 bases spanning the gap. This chain's CDR3 is CASSPSVRGYGYTF. The CDR3 DNA reads TGCGCCAGCAGCCCATCCGTACGGGGCTATGGCTACACCTTC.

The chain couples TRBV30 to TRBJ1-3; no reliable D call. This CDR3 is built from 16 residues. The V gene's germline CDR1 is GTSNPN and CDR2 SVGIG (reference sequence). Between the trimmed V and J ends, which lost 2 bases and 2 bases, there was a span of 16 bases. In DNA form, the CDR3 reads TGTGCCTGGAGTCCCCGGGGAAGGTTCCCTGGAAACACCATATATTTT. Amino acid sequence: CAWSPRGRFPGNTIYF. The full variable domain, with the rest looked up from reference TRBV30 and TRBJ1-3, is SQTIHQWPATLVQPVGSPLSLECTVEGTSNPNLYWYRQAAGRGLQLLFYSVGIGQISSEVPQNLSASRPQDRQFILSSKKLLLSDSGFYLCAWSPRGRFPGNTIYFGEGSWLTVV.

CDR3 region: CASSLHPPSNQPQHF. The CDR3 DNA reads as TGTGCCAGCTCATTACATCCCCCTAGCAATCAGCCCCAGCATTTT. The chain couples TRBV18 to TRBJ1-5; no definite D call. In germline, CDR1 is KGHSH, CDR2 LQKENI. The CDR3 totals 15 residues. V was cut by 5 bases and J by 0 bases, with 11 bases left in between.

The sample holds a few counts of this clone. This chain uses TRBV5-4 with TRBJ2-7; TRBD1 agrees at 12 bases. Germline V gene data show CDR1 as SGHNT and CDR2 as YYREEE (reference sequence). Unmatched junction bases numbered 3, after V lost 4 bases and J lost 4 bases. The CDR3 contains 14 residues. CDR3 region: CASSRDRGPYEQYF. The CDR3 bases are TGTGCCAGCAGCCGGGACAGGGGGCCGTACGAGCAGTACTTC.

The rearrangement links TRBV13 to TRBJ2-1, with D possibly being TRBD2 (7 bases). V was trimmed by 5 bases and J by 6 bases, leaving 23 bases between them. Germline CDR1 and CDR2: PRHDT and FYEKMQ (reference sequence). The CDR3 runs to 17 residues. CDR3 region: CASSLITAGAAPNEQFF. CDR3 DNA sequence: TGTGCCAGCAGCCTCATAACGGCGGGGGCGGCACCCAATGAGCAGTTCTTC.

V gene TRBV10-3 combines with J gene TRBJ1-2; TRBD1 aligns across 11 bases. CDR3 length: 15 residues. The germline V gene encodes CDR1 ENHRY and CDR2 SYGVKD. V lost 4 bases and J lost 4; bases outside the gene matches: 5. In nucleotides, the CDR3 is TGTGCCATCAGTGCCGGGACAGGGGGGATCTATGGCTACACCTTC. Its translation: CAISAGTGGIYGYTF.

V is TRBV19 and J is TRBJ1-1; 7 nucleotides agree with TRBD1. V gave up 5 bases and J gave up 1 base; unmatched junction bases: 7. Per the germline V gene, CDR1 is LNHDA and CDR2 is SQIVND (reference sequence). The CDR3 has 15 amino acids. The CDR3 sequence: CASSPPGTANTEAFF. DNA of the CDR3: TGTGCCAGTAGTCCCCCCGGGACAGCGAACACTGAAGCTTTCTTT.

The chain uses TRBV27 and TRBJ2-6; 7 bases line up with TRBD1. In germline, CDR1 is MNHEY, CDR2 SMNVEV (reference sequence). This CDR3 is built from 15 residues. Germline trimming cut 8 bases from V and 2 bases from J; bases unmatched to any gene: 6. CDR3 coding DNA: TGTGCCAGCGGACTTGACAGGGCTGGGGCCAACGTCCTGACTTTC. Protein: CASGLDRAGANVLTF.

The chain joins TRBV18 to TRBJ1-2; possibly TRBD1 for D (6 bases). V dropped 6 bases and J dropped 4 bases, with 6 bases sitting between them. Looked up from germline, CDR1 is KGHSH and CDR2 is LQKENI. This CDR3 has 11 amino acids. DNA of the CDR3: TGTGCCAGCTCGGACAGCTATGGCTACACCTTC. Translating it yields CASSDSYGYTF.

This clone has a single count. This chain links TRBV24-1 with TRBJ2-5, with a weak D call TRBD2 (5 bases). Germline CDR1 KGHDR, CDR2 SFDVKD. Trimming took 5 bases from V and 5 from J, leaving 17 bases between them. The CDR3 contains 15 residues. The CDR3, as DNA: TGTGCCACCAGTGTGGGCCAACCCGGGGTGGAGACCCAGTACTTC. As protein: CATSVGQPGVETQYF.

This sequence joins TRBV19 and TRBJ2-2, with 11 positions matching TRBD2. The germline V gene encodes CDR1 LNHDA and CDR2 SQIVND (reference sequence). The V and J ends lost 6 bases and 6 bases, in that order; junction bases with no gene match: 6. This CDR3 is 15 amino acids long. CDR3 protein: CASRTTSGSPGELFF. The CDR3 nucleotides read TGTGCCAGTAGGACCACTAGCGGGAGCCCCGGGGAGCTGTTTTTT.

J is TRBJ2-6 and V is TRBV3-1 (or the pseudogene TRBV3-2); D is perhaps TRBD2 (6 bases). V dropped 3 bases and J dropped 2 bases, with 8 bases sitting between them. This CDR3 has 15 residues. CDR1 is LGHDT and CDR2 is YNNKEL in the germline V gene (reference sequence). CDR3 bases: TGTGCCAGCAGCCAGCGGGGCCCTGGGGCCAACGTCCTGACTTTC. Translating it yields CASSQRGPGANVLTF.

The V call is TRBV5-1, the J call TRBJ1-4; possible D gene TRBD1, 6 bases. This CDR3 has 17 residues. Germline V CDR1 and CDR2: SGHRS, YFSETQ. V was pared by 4 bases and J by 1 base, with 17 bases between. The CDR3 DNA sequence: TGCGCCAGCAGCATCGTCGGGGGGCGCGGAACTAATGAAAAACTGTTTTTT. Amino acids: CASSIVGGRGTNEKLFF.

The chain uses TRBV3-1 (or the pseudogene TRBV3-2) and TRBJ1-2; 7 positions match TRBD1. In germline, CDR1 is LGHDT, CDR2 YNNKEL (reference sequence). Trimming removed 2 bases from V and 8 bases from J; junction bases left unmatched: 5. CDR3 size: 13 residues. Written as DNA, the CDR3 is TGTGCCAGCAGCCAATATCCGGGACAGGGCTACACCTTC. Residues: CASSQYPGQGYTF.

The J gene is TRBJ1-2, the V gene TRBV6-5, with 12 bases that match TRBD1. There are 14 residues in the CDR3. V lost 7 bases to trimming and J lost 5 bases; unmatched junction nucleotides: 5. Germline assignment: CDR1 MNHEY and CDR2 SVGAGI. DNA of the CDR3: TGTGCCAGCACCCCGGGACAGGGGGCATATGGCTACACCTTC. Amino acid sequence: CASTPGQGAYGYTF.

This clone appeared a single time. V is TRBV6-5 and J is TRBJ1-3, with no clear D. This CDR3 has 14 amino acids. V shed 2 bases and J shed 4 bases, with 9 bases lying between them. Germline V lookup: CDR1 MNHEY, CDR2 SVGAGI. The CDR3 DNA reads TGTGCCAGCAGTTACGGGAGATCGGGAAACACCATATATTTT. This sequence encodes CASSYGRSGNTIYF.